The present T cell receptor (beta chain) was sequenced within a study of blood T cell repertoires in COVID-19 (dated by TCRdb to 2020 to 2021). Describing the broader study: Samples covering the acute and convalescent phases of COVID-19 were provided by collaborators in the United States, Italy and Spain. The material from the prospective study consisted of cDNA or gDNA derived from T cells, B-cell-depleted T cells, or PBMCs. Deeply sampled blood TCRbeta repertoires from subjects exposed to, actively infected with, or recovered from COVID-19 were included in the dataset. The repertoires were made available in a free public database intended to serve as a resource for research on the immune response to SARS-CoV-2. Samples came from the ongoing ImmuneRACE study (first 160 participants) plus 1,254 subjects from 6 global collaborators. The sample metadata nearly always contained a de-identified subject ID, COVID-19 status, age in years and sex. HLA class I and class II types, where available, came from metadata supplied by the sample provider rather than from assay-based typing. Results and caveats for the whole study, not just this receptor: The amount of clinical and demographic metadata varied by source and participant and was provided uncurated.

TCRbeta CDR3 regions were amplified from genomic DNA by means of the immunoSEQ Assay, a bias-controlled multiplex PCR. In the source study's methods: The number of nucleated cells in each sample was estimated from the amplification of reference gene primers within the assay. To quantify the absolute abundance of each unique TCRbeta CDR3 rearrangement, sequence reads were collapsed and filtered. For each sample, productive Simpson clonality was calculated by taking the square root of Simpson's diversity index across productive rearrangements. Here the immuneACCESS table is served through TCRdb, limited to in-frame sequences with V and J called. Missing clones are a known gap in these copies; in checked studies unresolved V genes cover under half, and the rest lacks a known reason. Clone size and V and J calls were adopted from that table, with D and trimming inferred from the DNA. The sample table shows more than 120,000 clones, and roughly 82% are seen once. The top ten clones comprise about 5% of the sample.

As regards this clone: Its antigen target is currently unknown. The record has no base qualities; no much larger clone is one base away.

Whole blood was collected in K2EDTA tubes by collaborating institutions according to the institutions' own protocols. For TCRbeta analysis, collaborators shipped samples as frozen whole blood, isolated PBMCs, or DNA extracted from either of those sample types. V loses 5 bases at its end and J loses 7 bases; junction bases beyond the gene matches: 5. In the germline V gene, CDR1 corresponds to MDHEN and CDR2 to SYDVKM. Spanning cysteine to phenylalanine, the CDR3 consists of 14 amino acids. The kept DNA is CDR3 alone, 42 bases in frame from the first base. The TCR was taken from a human donor in a cohort sampled during active COVID-19. The rearranged chain carries TRBV28 and TRBJ1-4; 9 bases in between match TRBD1. The specimen was peripheral blood. Here the CDR3 is given as CASSSGTGFEKLFF. In nucleotides, the sequence is TGTGCCAGCAGTAGCGGGACAGGGTTTGAAAAACTGTTTTTT.